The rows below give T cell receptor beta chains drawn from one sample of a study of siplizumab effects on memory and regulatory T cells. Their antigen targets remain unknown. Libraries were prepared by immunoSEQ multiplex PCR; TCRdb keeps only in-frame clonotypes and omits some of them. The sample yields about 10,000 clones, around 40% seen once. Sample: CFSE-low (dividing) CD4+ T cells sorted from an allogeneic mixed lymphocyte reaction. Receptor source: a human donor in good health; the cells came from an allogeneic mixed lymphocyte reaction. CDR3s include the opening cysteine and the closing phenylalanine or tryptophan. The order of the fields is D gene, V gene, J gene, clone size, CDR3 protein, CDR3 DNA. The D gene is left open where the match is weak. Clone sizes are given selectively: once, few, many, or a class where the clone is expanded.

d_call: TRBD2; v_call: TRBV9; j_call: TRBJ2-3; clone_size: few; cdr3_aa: CASSGTSGSGTDTQYF; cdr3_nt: TGTGCCAGCAGCGGGACTAGCGGGAGCGGGACAGATACGCAGTATTTT
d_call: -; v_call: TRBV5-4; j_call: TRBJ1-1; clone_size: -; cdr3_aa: CASSSRLGAVAEAFF; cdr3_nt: TGTGCCAGCAGCTCCCGTTTGGGGGCTGTCGCTGAAGCTTTCTTT
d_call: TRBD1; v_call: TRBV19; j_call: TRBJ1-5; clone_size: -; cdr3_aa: CASSIGGGQGFFSNQPQHF; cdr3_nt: TGTGCCAGTAGTATAGGTGGGGGACAGGGTTTTTTTAGCAATCAGCCCCAGCATTTT
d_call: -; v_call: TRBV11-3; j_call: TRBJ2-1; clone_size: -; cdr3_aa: CASRGLALNEQFF; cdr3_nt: TGTGCCAGCCGCGGACTTGCCTTGAATGAGCAGTTCTTC
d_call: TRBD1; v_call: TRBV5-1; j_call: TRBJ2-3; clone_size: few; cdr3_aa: CASSLVQGTDTQYF; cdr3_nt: TGCGCCAGCAGCTTGGTACAGGGGACAGATACGCAGTATTTT
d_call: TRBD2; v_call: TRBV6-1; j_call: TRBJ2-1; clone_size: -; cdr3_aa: CASSVSGNHDEQFF; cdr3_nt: TGTGCCAGCAGTGTTAGCGGGAATCACGATGAGCAGTTCTTC
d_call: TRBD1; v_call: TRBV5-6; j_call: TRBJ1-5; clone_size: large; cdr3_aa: CASSYRDRDTQPQHF; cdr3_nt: TGTGCCAGCAGCTACAGGGACAGGGACACTCAGCCCCAGCATTTT
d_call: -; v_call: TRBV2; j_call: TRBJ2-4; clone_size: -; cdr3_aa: CASSEGPAKNIQYF; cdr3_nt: TGTGCCAGCAGTGAAGGTCCAGCCAAAAACATTCAGTACTTC
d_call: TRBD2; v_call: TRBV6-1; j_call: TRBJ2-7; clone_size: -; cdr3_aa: CASRTSGTYEQYF; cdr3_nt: TGTGCCAGCAGAACTAGCGGAACCTACGAGCAGTACTTC
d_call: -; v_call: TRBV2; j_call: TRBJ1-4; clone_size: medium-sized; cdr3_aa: CASSVVENEKLFF; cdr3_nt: TGTGCCAGCAGTGTTGTGGAGAATGAAAAACTGTTTTTT
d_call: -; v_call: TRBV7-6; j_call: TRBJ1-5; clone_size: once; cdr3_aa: CASSLDRGQPQHF; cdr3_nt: TGTGCCAGCAGCTTAGATAGGGGCCAGCCCCAGCATTTT
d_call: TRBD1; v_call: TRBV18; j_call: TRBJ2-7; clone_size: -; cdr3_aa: CASSPVGTDGFEQYF; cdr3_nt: TGTGCCAGCTCACCAGTCGGGACAGATGGTTTCGAGCAGTACTTC
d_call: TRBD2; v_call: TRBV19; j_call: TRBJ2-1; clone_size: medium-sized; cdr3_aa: CASNSGLAGEDEQFF; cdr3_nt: TGTGCCAGTAATTCGGGACTAGCGGGAGAAGATGAGCAGTTCTTC
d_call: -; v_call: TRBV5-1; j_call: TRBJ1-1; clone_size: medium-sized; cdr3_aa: CASTQGWANTEAFF; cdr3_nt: TGCGCCAGCACCCAGGGTTGGGCGAACACTGAAGCTTTCTTT
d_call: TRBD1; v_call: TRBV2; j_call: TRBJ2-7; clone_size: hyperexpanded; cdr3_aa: CASSEPPGTAQGTYEQYF; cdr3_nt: TGTGCCAGCAGTGAACCACCGGGGACAGCGCAAGGAACCTACGAGCAGTACTTC